These T cell receptor beta chains were read from a single sample in a study of CD8 T cells in Susac syndrome. TCRdb redid the calling of the immunoSEQ multiplex PCR reads with MiXCR, one entry per CDR3 protein. This sample has around 180,000 distinct CDR3 sequences, with 90% to 95% found just once. The sequenced material came from CD4+ T cells from PBMCs. These receptors all come from a human donor with Susac syndrome. The CDR3 runs from the conserved cysteine through the conserved F or W. A D gene is named only where the DNA matches it firmly. Not every row has a clone size; where given, it reads once, few, many or a size class.

size	D	J	V	DNA	CDR3
.	TRBD1	TRBJ1-5	TRBV5-1	TGCGCCAGCAGCCCAGGGGGCTCGTCCAATCAGCCCCAGCATTTT	CASSPGGSSNQPQHF
.	.	TRBJ2-3	TRBV30	TGTGCCTGGAGTGAGTTACCAGATACGCAGTATTTT	CAWSELPDTQYF
.	.	TRBJ1-5	TRBV6-1	TGTGCCAGCAGTCGTGGCAATCAGCCCCAGCATTTT	CASSRGNQPQHF
.	.	TRBJ2-7	TRBV11-2	TGTGCCAGCAGCTTAGATTCGGCGGAGGGATACGAGCAGTACTTC	CASSLDSAEGYEQYF
.	.	TRBJ1-5	TRBV9	TGTGCCAGCAGCGTAGGGGACCGGGGTCAGCCCCAGCATTTT	CASSVGDRGQPQHF
.	TRBD1	TRBJ2-7	TRBV6-5	TGTGCCAGCAGTTACCGGGGACAGGGGGCATACGAGCAGTACTTC	CASSYRGQGAYEQYF
.	.	TRBJ1-2	TRBV6-5	TGTGCCAGCAGTTACTCGTTTACAGGAGAGCTCTATGGCTACACCTTC	CASSYSFTGELYGYTF
.	TRBD2	TRBJ2-3	TRBV29-1	TGCAGCGGCGGTGGCGGGGGGGGAGCAGATACGCAGTATTTT	CSGGGGGGADTQYF
.	TRBD1	TRBJ1-4	TRBV5-1	TGCGCCAGCAGCGGGGACAGGGGCGGTGAAAAACTGTTTTTT	CASSGDRGGEKLFF
.	.	TRBJ1-4	TRBV7-9	TGTGCCAGCAGCCCCGACGGTCAGGGCCAAAAACTGTTTTTT	CASSPDGQGQKLFF
.	.	TRBJ1-2	TRBV29-1	TGCAGCGTTGACGTCACCTGGGGCTACACCTTC	CSVDVTWGYTF
.	.	TRBJ2-5	TRBV5-1	TGCGCCAGCAGCAGAATCGGACAAGAGACCCAGTACTTC	CASSRIGQETQYF
.	.	TRBJ1-1	TRBV3-1	TGTGCCAGCAGCCAAGTCAAGAACACTGAAGCTTTCTTT	CASSQVKNTEAFF
.	TRBD1	TRBJ2-7	TRBV2	TGTGCCAGCAGTACTGGACAGGTTCCTCCCTACGAGCAGTACTTC	CASSTGQVPPYEQYF
.	TRBD1	TRBJ2-7	TRBV18	TGTGCCAGCTCACCCGTCCCCGCGACAGGGGATGGCGAGCAGTACTTC	CASSPVPATGDGEQYF
.	.	TRBJ2-3	TRBV5-6	TGTGCCAGCAGCTTTACTAAACGGGATACGCAGTATTTT	CASSFTKRDTQYF
once	TRBD1	TRBJ2-3	TRBV24-1	TGTGCCACCAGTGATGAAGACAGGGGGCTAGGGGATACGCAGTATTTT	CATSDEDRGLGDTQYF
.	TRBD1	TRBJ1-5	TRBV30	TGTGCCTGGAGTGGGCTGGGACAGGGCAATCAGCCCCAGCATTTT	CAWSGLGQGNQPQHF
.	.	TRBJ2-2	TRBV5-6	TGTGCCAGCAGCCTAGACAGAGGGTTGGGTACCGGGGAGCTGTTTTTT	CASSLDRGLGTGELFF
few	.	TRBJ2-3	TRBV7-9	TGTGCCAGCAGCCGAGAGGCAGATACGCAGTATTTT	CASSREADTQYF
.	TRBD2	TRBJ2-3	TRBV20-1	TGCAGTGCTAGAGATCCGGGACTAGCGGGGGCGGCAGATACGCAGTATTTT	CSARDPGLAGAADTQYF
.	TRBD1	TRBJ1-2	TRBV20-1	TGCAGTGCCAACGTCCCGGGACAGATACCTTTGTATGGCTACACCTTC	CSANVPGQIPLYGYTF
once	.	TRBJ2-7	TRBV2	TGTGCCAGCAGTGACTCAGTTTCCTACGAGCAGTACTTC	CASSDSVSYEQYF
few	TRBD2	TRBJ2-3	TRBV5-1	TGCGCCAGCAGCTTTAGCGGGGCGGGCACAGATACGCAGTATTTT	CASSFSGAGTDTQYF
.	TRBD2	TRBJ2-7	TRBV29-1	TGCAGCGTAGAAGTCCCGGGACTAGCGGACGAGCAGTACTTC	CSVEVPGLADEQYF
.	.	TRBJ2-1	TRBV15	TGTGCCACCAGCAGAGACCCCCGGGGGAGAAGCAATGAGCAGTTCTTC	CATSRDPRGRSNEQFF
.	.	TRBJ1-2	TRBV30	TGTGCCTGGAGTCGACAAACTAGTCGGGGGGCGCATGGCTACACCTTC	CAWSRQTSRGAHGYTF
.	TRBD1	TRBJ1-5	TRBV2	TGTGCCAGCAGGCAAGGGGGCGGTGGGGGAAATCAGCCCCAGCATTTT	CASRQGGGGGNQPQHF
.	.	TRBJ1-5	TRBV12-3/TRBV12-4	TGTGCCAGCAGTTTAACGCAGGCTGGAGGCAATCAGCCCCAGCATTTT	CASSLTQAGGNQPQHF
few	.	TRBJ1-2	TRBV27	TGTGCCAGCAGTTTACGCAGGGGCTATGGCTACACCTTC	CASSLRRGYGYTF
.	.	TRBJ2-1	TRBV15	TGTGCCACCAGCAGAGATGGCCCTTACAATGAGCAGTTCTTC	CATSRDGPYNEQFF
.	.	TRBJ1-4	TRBV7-2	TGTGCCAGCAGCTTAGGCGGCAGGGGAAAGGAAAAACTGTTTTTT	CASSLGGRGKEKLFF
.	.	TRBJ1-5	TRBV6-6	TGTGCCAGCAACGGGGTCACGTTAGATCAGCCCCAGCATTTT	CASNGVTLDQPQHF
.	.	TRBJ2-7	TRBV12-3/TRBV12-4	TGTGCCAGCACCGATCGGTGGAACGAGCAGTACTTC	CASTDRWNEQYF
.	.	TRBJ2-5	TRBV5-1	TGCGCCAGCAGCCGAGCCGACAGTCAAGAGACCCAGTACTTC	CASSRADSQETQYF
.	TRBD1	TRBJ1-2	TRBV20-1	TGCAGTGCTAGAGCCGGACAGGGTCCACCCTATGGCTACACCTTC	CSARAGQGPPYGYTF
.	TRBD1	TRBJ1-4	TRBV29-1	TGCAGCGGATCTGGACAGGGTCAAAATGAAAAACTGTTTTTT	CSGSGQGQNEKLFF
.	.	TRBJ1-1	TRBV18	TGTGCCAGCTCACCACCAAGCATAACACGGAACACTGAAGCTTTCTTT	CASSPPSITRNTEAFF
.	TRBD1	TRBJ1-4	TRBV30	TGTGCCTGGGGGTGGGGACAGGGGAGCGAAAAACTGTTTTTT	CAWGWGQGSEKLFF
.	.	TRBJ2-7	TRBV15	TGTGCCACCAGCGGCGGGGGCAACACCTACGAGCAGTACTTC	CATSGGGNTYEQYF
.	.	TRBJ2-2	TRBV7-3	TGTGCCAGCAGGCTCGACAGGAACACCGGGGAGCTGTTTTTT	CASRLDRNTGELFF
.	TRBD2	TRBJ2-3	TRBV29-1	TGCAGCGGAGGGATGGGACTAGCGGAAACAGATACGCAGTATTTT	CSGGMGLAETDTQYF
.	.	TRBJ1-2	TRBV6-1	TGTGCCAGCAGTGAAGGGTATGGGTATGGCTACACCTTC	CASSEGYGYGYTF
.	.	TRBJ2-1	TRBV27	TGTGCCAGCAGTTTAGGGGGGCCAGTCTCCTACAATGAGCAGTTCTTC	CASSLGGPVSYNEQFF
.	.	TRBJ2-7	TRBV7-2	TGTGCCAGCAGCCGCGGGATTCCCGGCGAGCAGTACTTC	CASSRGIPGEQYF
.	.	TRBJ1-4	TRBV21-1	TGTGCCAGCAGCAGCTTGCAGACTAATGAAAAACTGTTTTTT	CASSSLQTNEKLFF
.	.	TRBJ1-1	TRBV3-1	TGTGCCAGCAGCCAATTGGGTGGAAACACTGAAGCTTTCTTT	CASSQLGGNTEAFF